This T cell receptor beta chain was retrieved from a study of T cells in Graves' hyperthyroidism and ophthalmopathy. Researchers took RNA transcripts and amplified the TCR beta CDR3 regions from them. HTBI primers drove first-round RT-PCR of the TCR CDR3. TCRdb recomputed calls from the multiplex PCR reads with MiXCR, one row per CDR3 protein. The sample has hundreds of thousands of distinct CDR3 sequences, approximately 23% seen once. This CDR3 has 17 amino acids. Germline values: CDR1 SGDLS, CDR2 YYNGEE. Germline trimming cut 4 bases from V and 0 bases from J; bases unmatched to any gene: 9. Study results and limitations: In the blood, most expanded thyroid clonotypes above 0.001 appeared as well.

About this clonotype itself: Its cognate antigen is unknown.

The chain combines TRBV9 with TRBJ2-1, with 8 bases that match TRBD1. The sample was blood. This receptor was taken from a young man with Graves' ophthalmopathy. The CDR3 loop reads CASSNRQGMSSYNEQFF. The CDR3 region has the DNA TGTGCCAGCAGCAACCGACAGGGGATGAGCTCCTACAATGAGCAGTTCTTC.